The clone carrying this TCR beta chain was counted a single time. This sample was included in a study of blood T cell repertoires in COVID-19. About the study: Specimens from acute and convalescent COVID-19 originated in the United States, Italy and Spain.

Seattle's enrolled individuals joined amid active infection and were then monitored longitudinally. In the original processing: Nucleated cell counts were estimated from reference gene primer amplification. Some clones are missing from TCRdb's copy, which holds only in-frame ones; the method was immunoSEQ multiplex PCR. The V and J calls and clone size are taken from that table; D and trimming were inferred from the DNA. This table holds hundreds of thousands of clones, roughly 86% found once. The specimen was peripheral blood. The TCR originated in a woman in her 30s with COVID-19, enrolled during active disease.

The CDR3 loop is CATSDFGGGYNEQFF. CDR3 DNA sequence: TGTGCCACCAGTGATTTTGGCGGGGGGTACAATGAGCAGTTCTTC. The rearrangement links TRBV24-1 to TRBJ2-1; TRBD2 matches at 8 bases. In germline, CDR1 is KGHDR, CDR2 SFDVKD. The junction had 2 bases not matched to a gene; V was cut back by 1 base and J by 4 bases. The CDR3 loop spans 15 amino acids.